The TCR beta chain under discussion was sequenced for a study of T cells in Graves' hyperthyroidism and ophthalmopathy. The V and J ends lost 2 bases and 6 bases respectively, with 19 bases between them. Germline assignment: CDR1 MNHEY and CDR2 SVGAGI. The CDR3 has 16 amino acids. Template material for amplifying TCR beta CDR3 regions consisted of RNA transcripts. When the TCR CDR3 underwent first-round RT-PCR, the HTBI primer set was used. TCRdb fed the multiplex PCR reads into MiXCR, producing one record per CDR3 protein. The sample lists under 350,000 distinct CDR3 sequences; 15% to 20% were seen once. This clonotype has a count of ten or more.

The sequenced sample consisted of blood. This chain uses TRBV6-5 with TRBJ1-2; D not certain. The receptor's source is a woman between 45 and 60 years old with Graves' hyperthyroidism. The DNA for the CDR3 is TGTGCCAGCAGTTACGACCCCCGGGTTGGTGTGGATGGCTACACCTTC. The encoded protein is CASSYDPRVGVDGYTF.